Following are 16 T cell receptor beta chains from one sample sequenced in a study of beta chain features in type 1 diabetes. Every isolated RNA sample was fully reverse transcribed, so sequencing captured expressed TCRB transcripts. The table came from immunoSEQ multiplex PCR; TCRdb's copy has only in-frame clones and leaves some out. The data contain some 500,000 clones, around 10% of them seen just once; the ten biggest clones take up about 0.042%. The sample taken for sequencing was naive CD4+ T cells from blood. The receptors stem from a woman aged 18-29 years in good health.

In its sample, this clone was seen a few times. This sequence joins TRBV7-2 and TRBJ2-6, with D unresolved. CDR1 is SGHTA and CDR2 is FQGNSA in the germline V gene. With 2 bases removed from V and 1 base from J, the gap between germline ends came to 6 bases. This CDR3 has 15 amino acids. CDR3 residues: CASSLSDSGANVLTF. The DNA of the CDR3 is TGTGCCAGCAGCTTATCAGATTCTGGGGCCAACGTCCTGACTTTC. The entire variable domain, with the rest obtained from reference TRBV7-2 and TRBJ2-6, is as follows: GAGVSQSPSNKVTEKGKDVELRCDPISGHTALYWYRQSLGQGLEFLIYFQGNSAPDKSGLPSDRFSAERTGGSVSTLTIQRTQQEDSAVYLCASSLSDSGANVLTFGAGSRLTVL.

This clone occurred a few times. The rearrangement links TRBV7-2 to TRBJ2-7, with D possibly matching TRBD2 (5 bases). V lost 5 bases and J lost 2, with 16 bases in between. The germline gives CDR1 SGHTA, CDR2 FQGNSA. CDR3 length: 15 amino acids. The CDR3 DNA follows: TGTGCCAGCAGCCCGAGGGTAGCAGGTCCCTACGAGCAGTACTTC. As protein: CASSPRVAGPYEQYF.

This clone has only a few counts. J is TRBJ2-3 and V is TRBV6-5; TRBD2 matches 7 bases. Germline values: CDR1 MNHEY, CDR2 SVGAGI. V was clipped by 11 bases and J by 0 bases; unmatched bases: 8. CDR3 length: 14 residues. The CDR3 here is CAAKRGLSTDTQYF. The CDR3 DNA reads TGTGCCGCTAAGCGGGGCCTGAGCACAGATACGCAGTATTTT.

This clone appeared a few times. V is TRBV7-2 and J is TRBJ1-4; TRBD1 aligns across 8 bases. V shed 4 bases and J 8 bases; nucleotides not matched to a gene: 9. Germline values: CDR1 SGHTA, CDR2 FQGNSA. This CDR3 is 15 amino acids long. In nucleotides, the CDR3 is TGTGCCAGCAGCTCAGCAGGGGGCGCTTGGGAAAAACTGTTTTTT. This encodes CASSSAGGAWEKLFF.

The chain couples TRBV7-8 to TRBJ2-2, with 7 bases that match TRBD1. The CDR3 consists of 15 residues. V lost 6 bases and J lost 3; bases outside the gene matches: 7. Germline CDR1 SGHVS, CDR2 FQNEAQ. CDR3 region: CASRPDRVDTGELFF. The CDR3 region has the DNA TGTGCCAGCAGACCTGACAGGGTGGACACCGGGGAGCTGTTTTTT.

The rearrangement joins TRBV25-1 to TRBJ2-5; TRBD1 is a possible D gene (5 bases). The better agreement between TRBJ2-7 and the DNA end casts doubt on the J call. Looked up from germline, CDR1 is MGHDK and CDR2 is SYGVNS. CDR3 length: 14 amino acids. Here the CDR3 DNA reads TGTGCCAGCAGTGGTTCTCAGGGATCCTACGAGCAGTACTTC. Its protein is CASSGSQGSYEQYF.

This clone was counted a few times. Written as DNA, the CDR3 is TGTGCCAGTAGGCCCGGACAGACGAACACCGGGGAGCTGTTTTTT. Translation gives CASRPGQTNTGELFF. This chain connects TRBV19 to TRBJ2-2; D is possibly TRBD1 (6 bases). The germline V gene has CDR1 LNHDA and CDR2 SQIVND (reference sequence). The CDR3 has 15 residues. Trimming removed 6 bases at V and 0 bases at J, with 11 bases between.

This clone turned up a few times. The chain carries TRBV2 and TRBJ1-2; D remains unclear. Trimming stripped 3 bases from V and 9 bases from J, with 11 bases between. CDR1 is SNHLY, CDR2 FYNNEI, per germline. The CDR3 has 12 amino acids. The chain's CDR3 is CASSDEGVSYTF. CDR3 nucleotide sequence: TGTGCCAGCAGTGATGAGGGTGTCAGCTACACCTTC.

There are a few counts of this clone. Other nucleotide sequences from this sample produce the same CDR3. The chain couples TRBV29-1 to TRBJ2-7; 8 bases agree with TRBD1. V shed 6 bases and J 2 bases; nucleotides not matched to a gene: 3. Per the germline V gene, CDR1 is SQVTM and CDR2 is ANQGSEA. The CDR3 consists of 12 residues. The CDR3 is CSVRGQAYEQYF. The DNA of the CDR3 is TGCAGCGTGAGGGGACAGGCCTACGAGCAGTACTTC.

J is TRBJ2-7 and V is TRBV15; the D gene is possibly TRBD2 (6 bases). The CDR3 runs 15 residues. Trimming took 1 base from V and 3 from J, leaving 13 bases between them. Germline V gene lookup returns CDR1 LNHNV and CDR2 YYDKDF (reference sequence). The CDR3 region has the DNA TGTGCCACCAGCAGAGTGAGCAGGACTAACTACGAGCAGTACTTC. Amino acids: CATSRVSRTNYEQYF.

The chain couples TRBV9 to TRBJ2-4, with D maybe TRBD2 (5 bases). Germline CDR1 reads SGDLS; CDR2 reads YYNGEE. The CDR3 runs 15 residues. With 0 bases removed from V and 5 bases from J, the gap between germline ends came to 12 bases. The CDR3 loop is CASSVAGRAQNIQYF. The CDR3 DNA is TGTGCCAGCAGCGTAGCTGGGCGGGCCCAAAACATTCAGTACTTC.

This clone was observed a single time. CDR3: CASSQDPIFRRRNTEAFF. The CDR3 bases are TGTGCCAGCAGCCAAGATCCTATATTCCGAAGGAGGAACACTGAAGCTTTCTTT. The chain employs TRBV4-2 and TRBJ1-1; D uncertain. The CDR3 runs 18 residues. Germline V gene sequence: CDR1 LGHNA, CDR2 YNFKEQ. The V gene lost 0 bases and the J gene lost 1 base, with 18 bases spanning the gap.

The chain links TRBV7-2 to TRBJ2-7; 9 positions agree with TRBD1. Germline V lookup: CDR1 SGHTA, CDR2 FQGNSA. V lost 7 bases, J lost 3 bases, and 10 bases stayed unmatched. The CDR3 length is 15 residues. The CDR3 region is CASTLETGGYYEQYF. The CDR3 DNA sequence: TGTGCCAGCACCCTAGAGACAGGGGGTTACTACGAGCAGTACTTC.

The chain is built from TRBV7-9 and TRBJ2-1, with D tentatively TRBD2 (6 bases). Germline V gene data show CDR1 as SEHNR and CDR2 as FQNEAQ (reference sequence). CDR3 length: 12 amino acids. The V gene lost 9 bases and the J gene lost 2 bases, with 8 bases spanning the gap. CDR3 protein: CASPSAYNEQFF. Here the CDR3 DNA reads TGTGCCAGTCCTAGCGCCTACAATGAGCAGTTCTTC.

A few counts support this clone. The chain uses TRBV5-1 and TRBJ2-3; 11 bases line up with TRBD2. The V and J ends lost 5 bases and 2 bases, in that order; junction bases with no gene match: 7. This CDR3 region has 16 residues. CDR1 and CDR2 from the germline V gene are SGHRS and YFSETQ. CDR3 in DNA: TGCGCCAGCAGTTTACTAGCGGGGGAACCCACAGATACGCAGTATTTT. Amino acids: CASSLLAGEPTDTQYF.

The chain combines TRBV7-2 with TRBJ2-7, with 10 bases identical to TRBD2. This CDR3 is built from 17 residues. Trimming cost V 5 bases and J 0 bases; bases outside gene matches: 10. Looked up from germline, CDR1 is SGHTA and CDR2 is FQGNSA. The chain's CDR3 is CASSPPMGLATSYEQYF. The CDR3 nucleotides are TGTGCCAGCAGCCCACCAATGGGACTAGCGACCTCCTACGAGCAGTACTTC.